Described below is a single TCR beta chain sequence and its context. Arm-PCR with iRepertoire HTBI primers amplified the CDR3 regions for these TCR beta libraries. TCRdb recomputed calls from the multiplex PCR reads with MiXCR, one row per CDR3 protein. The data show over 500,000 distinct CDR3 sequences, about 15% seen once. This record comes from a study of regulatory T cells in long-lasting Graves disease. Germline V gives CDR1 GTSNPN, CDR2 SVGIG (reference sequence). V was shortened by 7 bases and J by 4 bases, with 22 bases between the two germline ends. The CDR3 runs 15 residues. This sample's time point: newly diagnosed GD, antithyroid drugs for less than 3 months. PBMC RNA served as the TCR library source. Graves' disease diagnosis followed American Thyroid Association guidelines. This sample was shared with a second study, whose subject was T cells in Graves' hyperthyroidism and ophthalmopathy. That source notes: Exclusion criteria comprised uncontrolled infection, other autoimmune disease, pregnancy or lactation. First-round RT-PCR targeting the TCR CDR3 was performed with the HTBI primer set. Most clonotypes expanded in thyroid above 0.001 were likewise present in blood.

The V gene is TRBV30, the J gene TRBJ1-2; D gene ambiguous. The specimen comprised peripheral blood mononuclear cells (PBMCs), sampled at new diagnosis, from a patient treated with antithyroid drugs. The source is a man aged 18-30 years with Graves disease. The CDR3 sequence is CASRGEVSSAYGYTF. The CDR3 nucleotides are TGTGCCTCCCGTGGGGAGGTCTCGTCTGCCTATGGCTACACCTTC.